This T cell receptor (beta chain) was recorded in a study of blood T cells in healthy people across ages. Study-wide points: Estimates drawn from one million T cells were deemed to understate diversity.

RNA extraction gave at least 5 micrograms of total RNA per sample. The CDR3 covers 14 residues. V was trimmed by 1 base and J by 6 bases, leaving 11 bases between them. Germline CDR1 KGHSH, CDR2 LQKENI. Comment on this clonotype: Its antigen is unidentified.

The authors ran a second PCR of about 7 to 11 cycles using a sample-barcoded 5' primer and a J-beta primer mix. Each of the cDNA molecules was tagged by a template-switch adaptor with 12 random nucleotides. TCRdb reanalysed the 5' RACE reads using MiXCR and keeps one entry per CDR3 protein. This table holds 1.5 million or so distinct CDR3 sequences, approximately 43% found once. This rearrangement joins TRBV18 to TRBJ2-3; D gene ambiguous. The sequencing sample was made of blood. The clonotype comes from a woman younger than 30 in good health. CDR3 DNA: TGTGCCAGCTCACCACTTCTGCTCACGGATACGCAGTATTTT. Translated: CASSPLLLTDTQYF.